This is a list of T cell receptor beta chains from one sample in a study of shared clonotypes between healthy human individuals. Only in-frame clones appear in the TCRdb table, and some are missing; sequencing was by immunoSEQ multiplex PCR. The sample carries about a million clones, about 77% recorded once. The material sequenced was memory CD4+ T cells sorted from blood. Receptors were obtained from a man aged 18 to 29 in good health. The CDR3 runs from the conserved cysteine through the conserved F or W. D genes are given only for firm matches. Size is omitted from some rows. Given values are once, few, many or a class for expanded clones.

TGCAGCGTCCTACAGGGTATCAATCAGCCCCAGCATTTT CSVLQGINQPQHF TRBV29-1 NA NA TRBJ1-5
TGTGCCAGCAGCTTAGAGGCGGGGGCCGGGGAGCTGTTTTTT CASSLEAGAGELFF TRBV7-2 TRBD2 many TRBJ2-2
TGCGCCAGCAGCCAAGAGAGGGGGGGTAAAGAGACCCAGTACTTC CASSQERGGKETQYF TRBV4-1 NA NA TRBJ2-5
TGTGCCAGCGGACAGCTTGGAAACACCATATATTTT CASGQLGNTIYF TRBV28 NA few TRBJ1-3
TGTGCCATCAGTGATCGCGACCGCCTGAGGGGCAATGAGCAGTTCTTC CAISDRDRLRGNEQFF TRBV10-3 NA NA TRBJ2-1
TGTGCCAGCAGCTTAGGCGTAATACGTGAAGGCTACACCTTC CASSLGVIREGYTF TRBV7-2 NA NA TRBJ1-2
TGTGCCAGCAGCCCGGACCGACCTCCGTCACCCCTCCACTTT CASSPDRPPSPLHF TRBV7-2 NA NA TRBJ1-6
TGTGCCAGCAGCTTAGTGGGAGGAGGCACAGATACGCAGTATTTT CASSLVGGGTDTQYF TRBV7-6 NA many TRBJ2-3
TGTGCCAGCAGTGAATTCTACGAGCAGTACTTC CASSEFYEQYF TRBV2 NA NA TRBJ2-7
TGTGCTAGCAGCCCAGACTTGGTAGAGGAAAAACTGTTTTTT CASSPDLVEEKLFF TRBV7-7 NA NA TRBJ1-4
TGTGCCAGCAGTTTCTCGTCCTTTCCGGCAGCTTTCTTT CASSFSSFPAAFF TRBV28 NA few TRBJ1-1
TGTGCCAGCAGCCAACTAGAGACGTCCTCCTACGAGCAGTACTTC CASSQLETSSYEQYF TRBV14 NA NA TRBJ2-7
TGTGCCAGCAGCCCTCTAGCGGCCACGTCCTACGAGCAGTACTTC CASSPLAATSYEQYF TRBV7-2 TRBD2 NA TRBJ2-7
TGCAGTGCTAGTGGTCAAGAGACCCAGTACTTC CSASGQETQYF TRBV20-1 NA NA TRBJ2-5
TGTGCCAGCAGCTTAGGACCCACCAATGAGCAGTTCTTC CASSLGPTNEQFF TRBV7-2 NA NA TRBJ2-1
TGCAGCGTTCACAGTGACATGCCCGGGACAGCTTTCTTT CSVHSDMPGTAFF TRBV29-1 NA NA TRBJ1-1
TGTGCCAGCAGTTCCAGACGACGACAGGGCGGTATGGAAAAACTGTTTTTT CASSSRRRQGGMEKLFF TRBV28 TRBD1 NA TRBJ1-4
TGTGCCAGCAGTAAGACTCTTCTGAACACCGGGGAGCTGTTTTTT CASSKTLLNTGELFF TRBV6-1 NA NA TRBJ2-2
TGTGCCAGCACTAGGAACGTGGGCACAGATACGCAGTATTTT CASTRNVGTDTQYF TRBV5-5 NA NA TRBJ2-3
TGTGCCAGCAGCTTAGAAGGGACAGGGGTAAAGACCCAGTACTTC CASSLEGTGVKTQYF TRBV5-4 TRBD1 NA TRBJ2-5
TGTGCCAGCAGCAAAGAACGGAAAGGGACAGCGAACCACTGCAATCAGCCCCAGCATTTT CASSKERKGTANHCNQPQHF TRBV21-1 NA NA TRBJ1-5
TGCGCCAGCAGTGAGTCGGGCAGGACAGATACGCAGTATTTT CASSESGRTDTQYF TRBV10-1 NA NA TRBJ2-3
TGTGCCAGCACCTTAGCGGGGACTGACTCTGGGGCCAACGTCCTGACTTTC CASTLAGTDSGANVLTF TRBV7-3 TRBD2 NA TRBJ2-6
TGTGCCAGCAGTTTGGACAGGTTTAGCAATCAGCCCCAGCATTTT CASSLDRFSNQPQHF TRBV27 TRBD1 NA TRBJ1-5
TGTGCCAGCAGTGACCGATATAGCAATCAGCCCCAGCATTTT CASSDRYSNQPQHF TRBV2 NA NA TRBJ1-5
TGTGCTAGTGGTTTGGGGATCAACTATGGCTACACCTTC CASGLGINYGYTF TRBV12-5 NA NA TRBJ1-2
TGTGCCAGCAGCTTATCTAGCCAAGAGACCCAGTACTTC CASSLSSQETQYF TRBV7-3 NA NA TRBJ2-5
TGTGCCAGCACCAACGGGCTAGCGACCCGAGAGCAGTTCTTC CASTNGLATREQFF TRBV2 NA NA TRBJ2-1
TGTGCCAGCTCATGGAGTGAGGCCGGGGAGCTGTTTTTT CASSWSEAGELFF TRBV18 NA NA TRBJ2-2
TGTGCCAGCTCACAGGGTAATTCTGGCTACACCTTC CASSQGNSGYTF TRBV18 NA NA TRBJ1-2
TGTGCCAGCAGCCCTAGCGGGAGGGTAGAGACCCAGTACTTC CASSPSGRVETQYF TRBV5-4 TRBD2 NA TRBJ2-5
TGTGCCACCTCCGATGGGGGACAAGAGACCCAGTACTTC CATSDGGQETQYF TRBV6-5 NA NA TRBJ2-5
TGTGCCAGCAGTCCAGGGGATCGGGCTAATGAAAAACTGTTTTTT CASSPGDRANEKLFF TRBV28 NA NA TRBJ1-4
TGCAGTGCCATCTACTATGGCTACACCTTC CSAIYYGYTF TRBV20-1 NA NA TRBJ1-2
TGCAGTGCTAAGCGCGCCGATACGCAGTATTTT CSAKRADTQYF TRBV20-1 NA NA TRBJ2-3
TGTGCCAGCAGGGGGGATAGGCGCAATCAGCCCCAGCATTTT CASRGDRRNQPQHF TRBV6-5 NA NA TRBJ1-5
TGTGCCAGCACCTTCTCCTACGAGCAGTACTTC CASTFSYEQYF TRBV2 NA NA TRBJ2-7
TGTGCCTGGAGAGTGAGTTCGAGCACAGATACGCAGTATTTT CAWRVSSSTDTQYF TRBV30 NA NA TRBJ2-3
TGTGCCAGCAGTATGGCACTAGCCGGGACAGATACGCAGTATTTT CASSMALAGTDTQYF TRBV2 NA NA TRBJ2-3
TGTGCCAGCAGCTTAGGGGGACTAGCGAAGGAGACCCAGTACTTC CASSLGGLAKETQYF TRBV7-2 TRBD2 NA TRBJ2-5
TGTGCTAGTGGTTCCCCGGGACAGGGGGTTAAAGCAACCGGGGAGCTGTTTTTT CASGSPGQGVKATGELFF TRBV12-5 TRBD1 NA TRBJ2-2
TGTGCCAGCAGCGAAACAGGTGACTCCTACAATGAGCAGTTCTTC CASSETGDSYNEQFF TRBV5-5 NA NA TRBJ2-1
TGTGCCAGTAGTCCGGGGACTAGCGGCACAGATACGCAGTATTTT CASSPGTSGTDTQYF TRBV19 TRBD2 NA TRBJ2-3
TGTGCCAGCAGCTTGGAACCATCTGAAGCTTTCTTT CASSLEPSEAFF TRBV5-4 NA NA TRBJ1-1
TGTGCCAGCACCCCGCGGAGGGAGAGCTACAATGAGCAGTTCTTC CASTPRRESYNEQFF TRBV11-2 NA NA TRBJ2-1
TGTGCCAGCAGCCCCGGGGTCCAAGAGACCCAGTACTTC CASSPGVQETQYF TRBV7-2 NA NA TRBJ2-5
TGTGCCAGCTCACCCTCGGAGGCTGGGACCTATGGCTACACCTTC CASSPSEAGTYGYTF TRBV18 NA NA TRBJ1-2
TGTGCCAGCACCGGGACTAGCGGGGGGTTCTCCTACGAGCAGTACTTC CASTGTSGGFSYEQYF TRBV28 TRBD2 NA TRBJ2-7
TGTGCCAGCAGTCAGGGAACGGGGTACACCGGGGAGCTGTTTTTT CASSQGTGYTGELFF TRBV6-1 NA NA TRBJ2-2
TGTGCCAGCAGACAGGGACAGCTCTCTGGAAACACCATATATTTT CASRQGQLSGNTIYF TRBV6-5 TRBD1 NA TRBJ1-3
TGCGCCAGCAGCTTGGATCCAGGGACTCCCTACGAGCAGTACTTC CASSLDPGTPYEQYF TRBV5-1 NA few TRBJ2-7
TGCGCCAGTCGGCGAGACAGGAACACTGAAGCTTTCTTT CASRRDRNTEAFF TRBV10-1 NA NA TRBJ1-1
TGTGCCAGCAGTTTTGCGGGGATAGGGTATGGCTACACCTTC CASSFAGIGYGYTF TRBV28 NA many TRBJ1-2
TGTGCCAGCAGTTACCTCGCCAGGGGAGAATATGGCTACACCTTC CASSYLARGEYGYTF TRBV6-5 NA NA TRBJ1-2
TGTGCCAGCAGTGAAGGAGGTCGGGGGCGCGGGGAGCAGTTCTTC CASSEGGRGRGEQFF TRBV2 NA NA TRBJ2-1
TGTGCCAGCAGCTTAGTGCAGTTGAGGACCGGGGAGCTGTTTTTT CASSLVQLRTGELFF TRBV11-2 NA NA TRBJ2-2
TGTGCCAGCAGTGTAGGAGGGGGCACCGGGGAGCTGTTTTTT CASSVGGGTGELFF TRBV6-1 NA NA TRBJ2-2
TGTGCCAGCAGTGAGGCAGGGCAGACCCAGTACTTC CASSEAGQTQYF TRBV2 NA NA TRBJ2-5
TGCAGCGTTGATCTAGCGGGGGGGTACCAAGAGACCCAGTACTTC CSVDLAGGYQETQYF TRBV29-1 TRBD2 NA TRBJ2-5
TGTGCCAGCAGCTTAGCATTGGACACGGCCATTCAGTACTTC CASSLALDTAIQYF TRBV7-9 NA NA TRBJ2-4